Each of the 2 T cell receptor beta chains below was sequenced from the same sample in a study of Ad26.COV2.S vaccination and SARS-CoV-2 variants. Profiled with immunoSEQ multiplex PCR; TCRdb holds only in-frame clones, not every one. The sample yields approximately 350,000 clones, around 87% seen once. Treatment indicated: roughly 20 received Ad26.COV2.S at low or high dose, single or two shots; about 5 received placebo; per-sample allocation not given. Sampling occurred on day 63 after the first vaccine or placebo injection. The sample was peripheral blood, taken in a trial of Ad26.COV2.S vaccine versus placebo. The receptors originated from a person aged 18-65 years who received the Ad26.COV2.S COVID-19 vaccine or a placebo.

The CDR3 reads CASSPWIWDSRYNSPLHF. The CDR3 coding sequence is TGTGCCAGCAGCCCCTGGATTTGGGACAGCCGGTATAATTCACCCCTCCACTTT. The V and J genes are TRBV4-2 and TRBJ1-6, with 7 bases matching TRBD1. The CDR3 contains 18 residues. The V and J ends lost 4 bases and 4 bases, in that order; junction bases with no gene match: 13. CDR1 is LGHNA and CDR2 is YNFKEQ in the germline V gene.

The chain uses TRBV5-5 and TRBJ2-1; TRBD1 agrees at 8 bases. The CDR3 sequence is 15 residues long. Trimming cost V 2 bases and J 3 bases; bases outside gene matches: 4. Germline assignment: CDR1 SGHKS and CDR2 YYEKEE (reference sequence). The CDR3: CASSLGTGLYNEQFF. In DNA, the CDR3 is TGTGCCAGCAGCTTAGGGACAGGCCTCTACAATGAGCAGTTCTTC.